These 20 T cell receptor beta chains were sequenced from one sample in a study of cytomegalovirus exposure and HLA in healthy donors. PCR amplification relied on 60 Vbeta primers (plus 13 Jbeta primers). Data came from immunoSEQ multiplex PCR; TCRdb stores just in-frame clones and leaves some out. The sample lists approximately 120,000 clones; over 75% were seen once. The material sequenced was PBMCs. The receptors were sampled from a man in his forties in good health and CMV-seropositive.

V and J are TRBV6-5 and TRBJ2-5; 7 nucleotides line up with TRBD1. Germline V CDR1 and CDR2: MNHEY, SVGAGI. The CDR3 consists of 16 residues. V shed 2 bases and J 1 base; nucleotides not matched to a gene: 7. CDR3 nucleotide sequence: TGTGCCAGCAGTTACCCCCGGGACAGCGTCCAAGAGACCCAGTACTTC. Translating gives CASSYPRDSVQETQYF.

The chain links TRBV19 to TRBJ2-1; 8 nucleotides match TRBD2. The CDR3 totals 14 residues. After removal of 4 bases from V and 6 bases from J, the junction contained 5 bases not matched to a gene. Per germline, CDR1 LNHDA and CDR2 SQIVND (reference sequence). The CDR3 loop reads CASSKGLGSNEQFF. The CDR3 bases are TGTGCCAGTAGTAAGGGACTAGGATCCAATGAGCAGTTCTTC.

The chain uses TRBV4-3 and TRBJ1-3; tentative D call: TRBD1 (5 bases). The CDR3 is 16 amino acids. Germline V gene data show CDR1 as LGHNA and CDR2 as YSLEER. Between the trimmed V and J ends, which lost 5 bases and 4 bases, there was a span of 18 bases. Written as DNA, the CDR3 is TGCGCCAGCAGCGAGACGGGACTATTGGCCGGAAACACCATATATTTT. Its translation is CASSETGLLAGNTIYF.

This chain joins TRBV4-1 and TRBJ1-2; 8 nucleotides align to TRBD1. V dropped 0 bases and J dropped 4; count of bases not matched to a gene: 7. CDR1 MGHRA and CDR2 YSYEKL come from the germline V gene. The CDR3 spans 16 residues. DNA for the CDR3: TGCGCCAGCAGCCAAGACTACAGGGGGGCATCCTATGGCTACACCTTC. Amino acids: CASSQDYRGASYGYTF.

This chain connects TRBV6-1 to TRBJ1-6; tentative D call: TRBD1 (5 bases). The CDR3 length is 15 residues. Germline V gene lookup returns CDR1 MNHNS and CDR2 SASEGT. Deletions cut 1 base from V and 2 bases from J, with 6 bases between. The CDR3 here is CASSEGTPYNSPLHF. The CDR3 nucleotides are TGTGCCAGCAGTGAAGGGACACCCTATAATTCACCCCTCCACTTT.

The chain combines TRBV2 with TRBJ2-6; 8 bases fit TRBD1. V shed 11 bases, J shed 0 bases, and the junction held 6 bases outside the gene matches. This CDR3 has 15 residues. CDR1 is SNHLY and CDR2 is FYNNEI in the germline V gene. In DNA, the CDR3 is TGTGCCGTCCGGGACAGGAGCTCTGGGGCCAACGTCCTGACTTTC. It yields the protein CAVRDRSSGANVLTF.

V is TRBV7-2 and J is TRBJ1-2, with TRBD1 as a possible D gene (5 bases). This CDR3 contains 14 residues. The ends were cut back, 1 base at V and 2 bases at J, with 8 bases in the middle. The germline gives CDR1 SGHTA, CDR2 FQGNSA. This CDR3 reads CASSLGSGNYGYTF. CDR3 sequence (DNA): TGTGCCAGCAGCTTAGGATCAGGGAACTATGGCTACACCTTC.

The rearrangement joins TRBV27 to TRBJ2-2; maybe TRBD1 (7 bases). Germline CDR1 MNHEY, CDR2 SMNVEV (reference sequence). The V and J ends lost 4 bases and 3 bases respectively, with 15 bases between them. The CDR3 length is 16 residues. The CDR3 loop is CASSSPTGTHTGELFF. The CDR3, as DNA: TGTGCCAGCAGTTCCCCGACAGGGACTCACACCGGGGAGCTGTTTTTT.

This clone was observed a few times. The chain links TRBV6-4 to TRBJ2-3; D might be TRBD2 (5 bases). Trimming removed 0 bases at V and 0 bases at J, with 10 bases between. Germline assignment: CDR1 MRHNA and CDR2 SNTAGT. The CDR3 runs to 16 residues. The CDR3, as DNA: TGTGCCAGCAGTGACTCAGCGAGGACTAGCACAGATACGCAGTATTTT. Its protein product is CASSDSARTSTDTQYF.

The CDR3 protein is CASRGQGGGNIQYF. The CDR3 DNA follows: TGTGCCAGCAGGGGACAGGGGGGAGGAAACATTCAGTACTTC. The rearrangement uses TRBV2 and TRBJ2-4; 11 nucleotides align to TRBD1. The CDR3 consists of 14 residues. J lost 6 bases, V lost 6 bases, and 4 bases had no gene match. Germline CDR1 SNHLY, CDR2 FYNNEI. Variable domain in full (rest from reference TRBV2 and TRBJ2-4): EPEVTQTPSHQVTQMGQEVILRCVPISNHLYFYWYRQILGQKVEFLVSFYNNEISEKSEIFDDQFSVERPDGSNFTLKIRSTKLEDSAMYFCASRGQGGGNIQYFGAGTRLSVL.

The chain uses TRBV4-1 and TRBJ2-7, with D possibly TRBD2 on 5 matching bases. CDR1 and CDR2 from the germline V gene are MGHRA and YSYEKL. The length of the CDR3 is 19 residues. The V end was cut by 5 bases, the J end by 4 bases, with 30 bases between. The CDR3 region is CASSFKPRPGSQPWYEQYF. The DNA of the CDR3 is TGCGCCAGCAGCTTCAAGCCCCGCCCGGGATCCCAACCCTGGTACGAGCAGTACTTC.

The chain employs TRBV7-9 and TRBJ2-3; D is perhaps TRBD2 (7 bases). Trimming shortened V by 6 bases and J by 6 bases, and 22 bases separated the two germline ends. CDR3 length: 16 amino acids. Germline V CDR1 and CDR2: SEHNR, FQNEAQ (reference sequence). CDR3 sequence: CASRHQRGGRVDTQYF. The DNA of the CDR3 is TGTGCCAGCAGACACCAGAGGGGGGGCAGGGTCGATACGCAGTATTTT.

This rearrangement joins TRBV7-9 to TRBJ2-7; TRBD2 matches 8 bases. The germline gives CDR1 SEHNR, CDR2 FQNEAQ (reference sequence). J lost 6 bases, V lost 4 bases, and 8 bases had no gene match. CDR3 size: 14 residues. The CDR3 bases are TGTGCCAGCAGCTATCCGGGGGGGGAATTCGAGCAGTACTTC. It translates to CASSYPGGEFEQYF.

The sample holds a few counts of this clone. The sample holds other DNA sequences that translate to the same CDR3. The V call is TRBV6-4, the J call TRBJ2-1; 10 nucleotides line up with TRBD2. CDR3 length: 15 amino acids. CDR1 is MRHNA and CDR2 is SNTAGT in the germline V gene. J lost 1 base, V lost 4 bases, and 1 base had no gene match. The CDR3 here is CASSASGGSYNEQFF. DNA of the CDR3: TGTGCCAGCAGTGCTAGCGGGGGTTCCTACAATGAGCAGTTCTTC.

The chain recombines TRBV6-4 with TRBJ2-7; 9 positions match TRBD1. Trimming at V came to 7 bases and at J to 3 bases, leaving 7 bases not matched to a gene. CDR3 length: 14 amino acids. The germline gives CDR1 MRHNA, CDR2 SNTAGT. The CDR3 nucleotides read TGTGCCAGCAAAATGGACAGGGGAAGCTACGAGCAGTACTTC. This gives the protein CASKMDRGSYEQYF.

The V and J genes are TRBV7-8 and TRBJ2-7; 7 bases agree with TRBD2. CDR1 is SGHVS, CDR2 FQNEAQ, per germline. The CDR3 totals 13 residues. Losses at the gene ends were 7 bases for V and 2 bases for J; bases not matched to a gene: 5. For the CDR3, the DNA is TGTGCCAGCACGCGGGGGTTCACCTACGAGCAGTACTTC. It translates to CASTRGFTYEQYF.

This rearrangement joins TRBV7-2 to TRBJ2-5; 7 bases map to TRBD2. The DNA matches TRBJ2-7 better at its end, which makes the J call doubtful. Germline loops: CDR1 SGHTA, CDR2 FQGNSA. This CDR3 is built from 14 residues. CDR3 region: CASSPRLAVYEQYF. In DNA form, the CDR3 reads TGTGCCAGCAGCCCCCGACTAGCCGTCTACGAGCAGTACTTC.

This chain joins TRBV27 and TRBJ1-4; 12 bases map to TRBD1. Looked up from germline, CDR1 is MNHEY and CDR2 is SMNVEV (reference sequence). This CDR3 spans 16 amino acids. The J segment lost 7 bases and the V segment lost 4 bases, leaving 7 bases of the junction unmatched. CDR3 protein: CASSSRDRGRAEKLFF. CDR3 coding DNA: TGTGCCAGCAGTTCCCGGGACAGGGGGCGCGCTGAAAAACTGTTTTTT.

V is TRBV4-3 and J is TRBJ1-1; 11 bases are a match to TRBD1. The CDR3 spans 19 residues. Losses at the gene ends were 0 bases for V and 2 bases for J; bases not matched to a gene: 11. Germline V lookup: CDR1 LGHNA, CDR2 YSLEER. In DNA, the CDR3 is TGCGCCAGCAGCCAAGACCCGGGACAGGGGGTACGGGGAAACACTGAAGCTTTCTTT. Protein product: CASSQDPGQGVRGNTEAFF.

CDR3 protein: CASSLRTGATEAFF. In DNA form, the CDR3 reads TGTGCCAGCAGCTTGCGGACAGGGGCCACTGAAGCTTTCTTT. This chain joins TRBV5-8 and TRBJ1-1; 9 bases agree with TRBD1. Germline V gene data show CDR1 as SGHTS and CDR2 as YDEGEE. The CDR3 runs to 14 residues. Germline trimming cut 1 base from V and 4 bases from J; bases unmatched to any gene: 2.